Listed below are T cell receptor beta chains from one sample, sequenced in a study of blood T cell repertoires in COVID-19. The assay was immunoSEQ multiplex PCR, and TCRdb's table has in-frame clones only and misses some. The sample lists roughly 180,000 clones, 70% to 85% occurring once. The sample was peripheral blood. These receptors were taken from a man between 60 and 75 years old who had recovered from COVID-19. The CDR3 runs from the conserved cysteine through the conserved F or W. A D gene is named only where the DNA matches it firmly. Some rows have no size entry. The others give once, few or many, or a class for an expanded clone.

CDR3nt: TGTGCCAGCAGCCTAACTAGCGGGGAGAGTCAAAACATTCAGTACTTC
CDR3aa: CASSLTSGESQNIQYF
d_gene: TRBD2
abundance: -
j_gene: TRBJ2-4
v_gene: TRBV4-2

CDR3nt: TGTGCCAGCAGCGCGGGGGGGACAGGGGTTGAAAAACTGTTTTTT
CDR3aa: CASSAGGTGVEKLFF
d_gene: TRBD1
abundance: -
j_gene: TRBJ1-4
v_gene: TRBV7-2

CDR3nt: TGTGCCACTCAACCAGGTGGGGAGCTGTTTTTT
CDR3aa: CATQPGGELFF
d_gene: -
abundance: -
j_gene: TRBJ2-2
v_gene: TRBV6-5

CDR3nt: TGCGCCAGCAGCCTGGGACAGGCTGGGAGAAAACTGTTTTTT
CDR3aa: CASSLGQAGRKLFF
d_gene: TRBD1
abundance: -
j_gene: TRBJ1-4
v_gene: TRBV4-1

CDR3nt: TGTGCCAGCAGCGTATCCGGGATAGGGGGAGATACGCAGTATTTT
CDR3aa: CASSVSGIGGDTQYF
d_gene: -
abundance: -
j_gene: TRBJ2-3
v_gene: TRBV9

CDR3nt: TGTGCCAGCAGGAGTAATTCACCCCTCCACTTT
CDR3aa: CASRSNSPLHF
d_gene: -
abundance: -
j_gene: TRBJ1-6
v_gene: TRBV2

CDR3nt: TGTGCCAGCAGCTCTAATACCTGGGACAACACAGATACGCAGTATTTT
CDR3aa: CASSSNTWDNTDTQYF
d_gene: -
abundance: -
j_gene: TRBJ2-3
v_gene: TRBV9

CDR3nt: TGTGCCAGTAGTCCGCGGGGTAACACAGATACGCAGTATTTT
CDR3aa: CASSPRGNTDTQYF
d_gene: -
abundance: -
j_gene: TRBJ2-3
v_gene: TRBV19

CDR3nt: TGTGCCAGCAGCTTGGGAGCAGATACAGATACGCAGTATTTT
CDR3aa: CASSLGADTDTQYF
d_gene: -
abundance: -
j_gene: TRBJ2-3
v_gene: TRBV11-2

CDR3nt: TGCGCCAGCAGCTCGACAGGGGGCGCAATGAGTCCCGAGCAGTACTTC
CDR3aa: CASSSTGGAMSPEQYF
d_gene: TRBD1
abundance: -
j_gene: TRBJ2-7
v_gene: TRBV5-1

CDR3nt: TGTGCCAGCTCCCCCGGGACAAGCTCCTACGAGCAGTACTTC
CDR3aa: CASSPGTSSYEQYF
d_gene: -
abundance: -
j_gene: TRBJ2-7
v_gene: TRBV18

CDR3nt: TGTGCCAGCAGTAGTAAGGTGGGGCGGGGAGATACGCAGTATTTT
CDR3aa: CASSSKVGRGDTQYF
d_gene: -
abundance: few
j_gene: TRBJ2-3
v_gene: TRBV7-2

CDR3nt: TGTGCCAGCAGCCATAGAGGGACTAGCGGGGGGACCGGGGAGCTGTTTTTT
CDR3aa: CASSHRGTSGGTGELFF
d_gene: TRBD2
abundance: -
j_gene: TRBJ2-2
v_gene: TRBV3-1/TRBV3-2

CDR3nt: TGCGCCAGCAGCCAACCGACAGCGGGCTCCTACGAGCAGTACTTC
CDR3aa: CASSQPTAGSYEQYF
d_gene: -
abundance: -
j_gene: TRBJ2-7
v_gene: TRBV4-1

CDR3nt: TGCGCCAGCAGCTTGGAAGCAGGGGTAAATGAAAAACTGTTTTTT
CDR3aa: CASSLEAGVNEKLFF
d_gene: -
abundance: -
j_gene: TRBJ1-4
v_gene: TRBV5-1